The 27 T cell receptor beta chains in this list originate from one sample, sequenced in a study of early T cells in non-severe SARS-CoV-2 infection (dated by TCRdb to about 2021). Libraries were built with 5' RACE. Sequenced using a NextSeq 500. TCRdb reworked the public reads: Q25 trimming with fastp, MiXCR clone assembly, productive beta chains retained. Identical CDR3 proteins give one entry, which carries the most common genes and DNA. The sample table lists about 55,000 distinct CDR3 sequences, roughly 8% of them with a count of one. The ten largest account for 4% to 5.5% of the sample. Sequenced input: whole blood. The receptors come from an adult who was a healthcare worker with PCR-confirmed SARS-CoV-2 infection or an uninfected control (not recorded which).

The chain combines TRBV12-1 with TRBJ2-1; the D call of TRBD2 is as the table states it, not checked on the DNA. TRBV12-1 is a pseudogene segment. This CDR3 is built from 19 residues. CDR3 sequence reads: CASSFFLAGGLSSYNEQFF. CDR3 DNA sequence: TGTGCCAGCAGCTTTTTCTTAGCGGGGGGCCTAAGCTCCTACAATGAGCAGTTCTTC.

This clonotype occurred a few times. The chain couples TRBV27 to TRBJ2-3; maybe TRBD2 (5 bases). V was cut by 3 bases and J by 5 bases, with 12 bases left in between. CDR1 MNHEY and CDR2 SMNVEV come from the germline V gene (reference sequence). This CDR3 is built from 14 residues. The CDR3 reads CASSFRDWLDTQYF. The CDR3 coding sequence is TGTGCCAGCAGTTTCCGGGATTGGTTAGATACGCAGTATTTT.

The rearrangement links TRBV5-1 to TRBJ2-2; D is possibly TRBD1 (6 bases). Trimming stripped 5 bases from V and 8 bases from J, with 19 bases between. Germline V CDR1 and CDR2: SGHRS, YFSETQ. There are 15 residues in the CDR3. As DNA, the CDR3 is TGCGCCAGCAGAACTGGGACACTCAGGCCGGGGGAGCTGTTTTTT. This gives the protein CASRTGTLRPGELFF.

This clonotype was detected ten times or more. This sequence joins TRBV7-3 and TRBJ2-2; D is uncertain. The CDR3 spans 12 residues. V was clipped by 2 bases and J by 3 bases, with 1 base between them. Germline V lookup: CDR1 SGHTA, CDR2 FQGTGA. DNA of the CDR3: TGTGCCAGCAGCTTAGACACCGGGGAGCTGTTTTTT. This gives the protein CASSLDTGELFF.

This clonotype has just a few counts. This chain connects TRBV6-6 to TRBJ2-1; 10 bases agree with TRBD1. Per germline, CDR1 MNHNY and CDR2 SVGAGI (reference sequence). J lost 9 bases, V lost 6 bases, and 11 bases had no gene match. The CDR3 has 15 residues. The chain's CDR3 is CASRPSGTGEGEQFF. As DNA, the CDR3 is TGTGCCAGCAGGCCCTCGGGGACAGGGGAGGGTGAGCAGTTCTTC.

This clonotype has more than one count but fewer than ten. The rearrangement uses TRBV25-1 and TRBJ1-2; D gene ambiguous. V lost 2 bases and J 3 bases, leaving 4 bases between the germline ends. The CDR3 runs 12 residues. Germline V CDR1 and CDR2: MGHDK, SYGVNS. Here the CDR3 reads CASSETDYGYTF. In DNA, the CDR3 is TGTGCCAGCAGTGAAACAGACTATGGCTACACCTTC.

This clonotype was found once. CDR3 protein: CAISPKGGLDTEAFF. DNA of the CDR3: TGTGCCATCAGTCCTAAGGGTGGTTTGGACACTGAAGCTTTCTTT. The chain recombines TRBV10-3 with TRBJ1-1; no clear D gene. Germline loops: CDR1 ENHRY, CDR2 SYGVKD. Trimming removed 5 bases from V and 3 bases from J, with 16 bases in between. The CDR3 runs to 15 residues.

The chain links TRBV6-5 to TRBJ2-7; possibly TRBD2 for D (6 bases). CDR1 and CDR2 (germline): MNHEY, SVGAGI. The CDR3 is 15 amino acids. The V and J ends lost 4 bases and 7 bases respectively, with 20 bases between them. The CDR3 is CASSWNWNPRGEQYF. CDR3 DNA sequence: TGTGCCAGCAGTTGGAATTGGAACCCCCGGGGGGAGCAGTACTTC.

The sample holds a few counts of this clonotype. The V call is TRBV20-1, the J call TRBJ2-7; 10 bases match TRBD1. The CDR3 runs 15 residues. CDR1 is DFQATT and CDR2 is SNEGSKA in the germline V gene (reference sequence). V gave up 0 bases and J gave up 7 bases; unmatched junction bases: 9. The CDR3 DNA is TGCAGTGCTAGAGATACCGGGACAGGGGATGGGGAGCAGTACTTC. Translation: CSARDTGTGDGEQYF.

This clonotype was recorded many times. V usage is TRBV7-8 and J usage is TRBJ2-7; D not certain. Trimming shortened V by 1 base and J by 2 bases, and 12 bases separated the two germline ends. This CDR3 is built from 15 residues. Looked up from germline, CDR1 is SGHVS and CDR2 is FQNEAQ. CDR3 bases: TGTGCCAGCAGCTTAGTGCGCGTCAGAACCTACGAGCAGTACTTC. Protein sequence: CASSLVRVRTYEQYF.

This clonotype has a count of ten or more. The rearrangement joins TRBV20-1 to TRBJ2-5; TRBD2 matches 8 bases. Per the germline V gene, CDR1 is DFQATT and CDR2 is SNEGSKA (reference sequence). This CDR3 contains 13 residues. Trimming at V came to 6 bases and at J to 5 bases, leaving 8 bases not matched to a gene. The CDR3 loop reads CSAGSAGAETQYF. CDR3 bases: TGCAGTGCCGGATCAGCGGGAGCGGAGACCCAGTACTTC.

This chain connects TRBV11-2 to TRBJ2-7; a weak D match, TRBD1 (5 bases). The CDR3 runs to 14 residues. Germline V CDR1 and CDR2: SGHAT, FQNNGV. V dropped 6 bases and J dropped 4 bases, with 16 bases sitting between them. DNA of the CDR3: TGTGCCAGCAGTTTCCAGGGCGGTCGGTACGAGCAGTACTTC. Amino acids: CASSFQGGRYEQYF. Using reference TRBV11-2 and TRBJ2-7 for the parts outside the CDR3, the full variable domain is EAGVAQSPRYKIIEKRQSVAFWCNPISGHATLYWYQQILGQGPKLLIQFQNNGVVDDSQLPKDRFSAERLKGVDSTLKIQPAKLEDSAVYLCASSFQGGRYEQYFGPGTRLTVT.

The V gene is TRBV28, the J gene TRBJ1-5; D unclear. CDR3 length: 15 residues. Germline CDR1 MDHEN, CDR2 SYDVKM. Trimming left V 3 bases short and J 6 bases short, with 15 bases between. CDR3 sequence: CASSLGLQFVQPQHF. CDR3 DNA: TGTGCCAGCAGTTTGGGCCTACAGTTCGTTCAGCCCCAGCATTTT.

This clonotype is judged medium-sized. The chain joins TRBV20-1 to TRBJ1-2, with TRBD1 identical over 7 bases. CDR1 and CDR2 from the germline V gene are DFQATT and SNEGSKA (reference sequence). The CDR3 is 14 residues long. Unmatched junction bases numbered 2, after V lost 1 base and J lost 0 bases. The CDR3 DNA reads TGCAGTGCTAGAGGACAGGGCACTAACTATGGCTACACCTTC. This gives the protein CSARGQGTNYGYTF.

The V call is TRBV12-3 or TRBV12-4, the J call TRBJ2-7, with 15 bases aligning to TRBD2. This CDR3 contains 19 residues. J lost 2 bases, V lost 5 bases, and 13 bases had no gene match. The CDR3 nucleotides are TGTGCCAGCAGTATTGAAACCGGGACTAGCGGGGGGCCCGCCTACGAGCAGTACTTC. Protein: CASSIETGTSGGPAYEQYF.

This chain links TRBV12-5 with TRBJ2-3; 10 positions match TRBD1. V trimming: 3 bases; J trimming: 0 bases; junction bases outside the gene matches: 6. CDR3 size: 17 residues. Germline lookup yields CDR1 LGHNT and CDR2 FRNRAP. The DNA of the CDR3 is TGTGCTAGTGGTTTAGACAGGGGGCCTGTTAGCACAGATACGCAGTATTTT. This sequence encodes CASGLDRGPVSTDTQYF.

This clonotype was found a few times. The CDR3 DNA follows: TGTGCCAGCTCGCTAGCGGGAGACTACAATGAGCAGTTCTTC. Amino acids: CASSLAGDYNEQFF. V is TRBV19 and J is TRBJ2-1, with 10 bases lining up with TRBD2. The V segment lost 9 bases and the J segment 3 bases; nucleotides outside the gene matches: 5. Germline V lookup: CDR1 LNHDA, CDR2 SQIVND (reference sequence). This CDR3 comprises 14 residues.

This sequence joins TRBV29-1 and TRBJ2-1; D gene unclear. Germline loops: CDR1 SQVTM, CDR2 ANQGSEA. V was pared by 4 bases and J by 5 bases, with 12 bases between. CDR3 length: 13 residues. CDR3 in amino acids: CSVGGRTNNEQFF. CDR3 DNA sequence: TGCAGCGTTGGTGGCAGAACAAACAATGAGCAGTTCTTC.

There are a few counts of this clonotype. The chain has TRBV5-5 and TRBJ2-4; no clear D. Trimming took 2 bases from V and 6 from J, leaving 3 bases between them. From germline, CDR1 is SGHKS and CDR2 YYEKEE (reference sequence). The CDR3 runs 11 residues. The CDR3: CASSFGNIQYF. CDR3 nucleotides: TGTGCCAGCAGCTTCGGAAACATTCAGTACTTC.

The genes are TRBV12-3 or TRBV12-4 and TRBJ2-3; TRBD2 is a possible D gene (6 bases). Trimming pared 6 bases from V and 1 base from J, leaving 17 bases between. The CDR3 has 16 residues. CDR3 sequence reads: CASRPGGGDGTDTQYF. In DNA form, the CDR3 reads TGTGCCAGCAGGCCTGGGGGAGGTGATGGCACAGATACGCAGTATTTT.

The sample holds many counts of this clonotype. This chain connects TRBV4-1 to TRBJ2-3; no definite D call. Germline V gives CDR1 MGHRA, CDR2 YSYEKL. Trimming removed 2 bases from V and 2 bases from J, with 8 bases in between. This CDR3 comprises 14 residues. As DNA, the CDR3 is TGCGCCAGCAGCCAATCGTCCCACACAGATACGCAGTATTTT. Residues: CASSQSSHTDTQYF.

This clonotype showed up just a few times. This sequence joins TRBV7-8 and TRBJ2-3, with D perhaps matching TRBD1 or TRBD2 (5 bases each). Trimming stripped 3 bases from V and 3 bases from J, with 16 bases between. Germline V gene data show CDR1 as SGHVS and CDR2 as FQNEAQ. This CDR3 is 16 amino acids long. CDR3 residues: CASSFIVGVGTDTQYF. The CDR3 coding sequence is TGTGCCAGCAGCTTTATTGTGGGGGTTGGAACAGATACGCAGTATTTT.

This clonotype was picked up a small number of times. The chain employs TRBV20-1 and TRBJ2-1, with a tentative D call TRBD1 (5 bases). The CDR3 has 14 amino acids. The germline CDR1 and CDR2 sequences are DFQATT and SNEGSKA (reference sequence). V shed 1 base and J shed 2 bases, with 9 bases lying between them. CDR3 residues: CSARVGRAYNEQFF. As DNA, the CDR3 is TGCAGTGCTAGAGTGGGCAGGGCCTACAATGAGCAGTTCTTC.

This clonotype has more than one count but fewer than ten. V and J are TRBV7-9 and TRBJ1-4; D unclear. V dropped 3 bases and J dropped 0 bases, with 11 bases sitting between them. The CDR3 length is 16 residues. From germline, CDR1 is SEHNR and CDR2 FQNEAQ (reference sequence). CDR3 in DNA: TGTGCCAGCAGCTTGGGGTCTTGGACAACTAATGAAAAACTGTTTTTT. Its translation: CASSLGSWTTNEKLFF.

This clonotype was observed at least ten times. The chain has TRBV19 and TRBJ1-5, with TRBD1 as a possible D gene (5 bases). The CDR3 spans 16 residues. The V gene's germline CDR1 is LNHDA and CDR2 SQIVND (reference sequence). V was clipped by 4 bases and J by 0 bases, with 13 bases between them. In DNA form, the CDR3 reads TGTGCCAGTAGTACTGCCGGGACGGATAGCAATCAGCCCCAGCATTTT. Encoded protein: CASSTAGTDSNQPQHF.

Many counts were recorded for this clonotype. V and J are TRBV29-1 and TRBJ2-2; 10 bases agree with TRBD1. Trimming cost V 5 bases and J 3 bases; bases outside gene matches: 3. CDR1 is SQVTM and CDR2 is ANQGSEA in the germline V gene. The CDR3 is made up of 14 amino acids. The CDR3 loop is CSVQGTGDTGELFF. For the CDR3, the DNA is TGCAGCGTTCAGGGGACAGGGGACACCGGGGAGCTGTTTTTT.

V usage is TRBV4-2 and J usage is TRBJ2-3; the match to TRBD2 covers 9 bases. Germline CDR1 and CDR2: LGHNA and YNFKEQ. The CDR3 consists of 16 residues. The trim removed 0 bases at V and 4 bases at J, leaving 5 bases unmatched. This CDR3 reads CASSQDRASGADTQYF. For the CDR3, the DNA is TGTGCCAGCAGCCAAGACAGAGCTAGCGGGGCAGATACGCAGTATTTT.